This is a list of T cell receptor beta chains from one sample in a study of T-cell memory formation after mild COVID-19. TCRdb used MiXCR to reprocess the 5' RACE reads, holding one entry per CDR3 protein. The data contain roughly 110,000 distinct CDR3 sequences, under 15% of them seen just once; the ten biggest clones take up under 45%. Sequenced input: PBMCs or a T cell subset sorted from them (not recorded which). The receptors derive from a man younger than 35 who had mild COVID-19 (a few samples of this study predate the infection). Cell type and time point are not known. Each CDR3 is given with its conserved first and last residue. D genes are given only for firm matches. Some rows mark clone size as missing; the rest say once, few, many or name a class of expanded clone.

>.|TRBJ2-1|15|few|TRBV6-5
CASSYSGGSGNEQFF
TGTGCCAGCAGTTACTCGGGGGGTTCCGGCAATGAGCAGTTCTTC
>TRBD1|TRBJ2-7|14|.|TRBV28
CASRDRGRPYEQYF
TGTGCCAGCAGGGACAGGGGGCGCCCCTACGAGCAGTACTTC
>.|TRBJ2-1|14|.|TRBV10-3
CASGPTRPYNEQFF
TGTGCCAGCGGCCCCACCAGACCCTACAATGAGCAGTTCTTC
>TRBD2|TRBJ2-3|17|many|TRBV4-3
CASSQELAGPRTDTQYF
TGCGCCAGCAGCCAAGAACTAGCGGGGCCTCGCACAGATACGCAGTATTTT
>TRBD1|TRBJ2-1|16|.|TRBV7-9
CASSASGQGSYNEQFF
TGTGCCAGCAGCGCCTCGGGACAGGGCTCCTACAATGAGCAGTTCTTC
>.|TRBJ2-6|14|.|TRBV18
CASREDSGANVLTF
TGTGCCAGCCGCGAAGATAGCGGGGCCAACGTCCTGACTTTC
>TRBD1|TRBJ1-1|14|few|TRBV6-6
CASSSDRGLTEAFF
TGTGCCAGCAGTTCCGACAGGGGACTCACTGAAGCTTTCTTT
>TRBD1|TRBJ1-1|12|.|TRBV29-1
CSVYRGGTEAFF
TGCAGCGTTTACAGGGGTGGGACTGAAGCTTTCTTT
>TRBD1|TRBJ2-2|17|.|TRBV4-3
CASSQEGTGQFTGELFF
TGCGCCAGCAGCCAGGAAGGGACAGGCCAGTTCACCGGGGAGCTGTTTTTT
>TRBD2|TRBJ2-1|16|.|TRBV3-1
CASSPLLAALYNEQFF
TGTGCCAGCAGCCCCCTCCTAGCGGCCTTATACAATGAGCAGTTCTTC
>.|TRBJ2-7|14|.|TRBV5-4
CASSLSGPLDEQYF
TGTGCCAGCAGCTTGTCAGGCCCCCTGGACGAGCAGTACTTC
>.|TRBJ2-7|16|few|TRBV12-3/TRBV12-4
CASSLSNRALAYEQYF
TGTGCCAGCAGTCTAAGCAACAGGGCTCTCGCCTACGAGCAGTACTTC
>TRBD2|TRBJ2-3|17|.|TRBV6-6
CASSYSSAGEDTDTQYF
TGTGCCAGCAGTTACTCATCAGCGGGGGAGGATACAGATACGCAGTATTTT
>TRBD2|TRBJ2-5|16|.|TRBV24-1
CATSGAGTSGGETQYF
TGTGCCACCAGTGGTGCCGGGACTAGCGGGGGAGAGACCCAGTACTTC
>TRBD2|TRBJ2-2|16|few|TRBV5-1
CASSSLDSGAAGELFF
TGCGCCAGCAGCTCTCTGGATAGCGGGGCCGCCGGGGAGCTGTTTTTT
>TRBD1|TRBJ1-5|15|.|TRBV12-5
CASGFGTGGSQPQHF
TGTGCTAGTGGTTTCGGGACAGGGGGTAGTCAGCCCCAGCATTTT
>.|TRBJ2-3|13|.|TRBV2
CASSDWARDTQYF
TGTGCCAGCAGTGATTGGGCCCGGGATACGCAGTATTTT
>TRBD1|TRBJ1-2|13|many|TRBV6-5
CASRPTGDYGYTF
TGTGCCAGCAGACCGACAGGGGATTATGGCTACACCTTC
>TRBD2|TRBJ2-5|17|.|TRBV6-2/TRBV6-3
CASSYGAERGYQETQYF
TGTGCCAGCAGTTACGGCGCCGAGCGGGGGTACCAAGAGACCCAGTACTTC
>TRBD1|TRBJ2-1|14|.|TRBV24-1
CATSDTNRGNEQFF
TGTGCCACCAGTGACACTAACAGGGGTAATGAGCAGTTCTTC
>.|TRBJ1-2|15|many|TRBV4-3
CASSQWTNANYGYTF
TGCGCCAGCAGCCAATGGACAAACGCTAACTATGGCTACACCTTC
>.|TRBJ1-4|13|few|TRBV4-3
CASSPTTGGVQFF
TGCGCCAGCAGCCCCACGACGGGGGGCGTTCAGTTTTTT
>TRBD1|TRBJ2-3|15|.|TRBV7-9
CASSQGTVSTDTQYF
TGTGCCAGCAGCCAGGGGACAGTTAGCACAGATACGCAGTATTTT
>TRBD1|TRBJ1-1|15|.|TRBV25-1
CASSPRTGVGTEAFF
TGTGCCAGCAGTCCCCGGACAGGGGTGGGGACTGAAGCTTTCTTT
>.|TRBJ2-1|15|many|TRBV7-9
CASSFASGRYNEQFF
TGTGCCAGCAGCTTCGCGTCAGGGCGCTACAATGAGCAGTTCTTC
>TRBD1|TRBJ2-5|17|.|TRBV7-9
CASSQDRWDRGQETQYF
TGTGCCAGCAGCCAAGACCGCTGGGACAGGGGGCAAGAGACCCAGTACTTC
>.|TRBJ2-3|14|many|TRBV4-3
CASSPTELTDTQYF
TGCGCCAGCAGCCCGACAGAGCTCACAGATACGCAGTATTTT
>TRBD2|TRBJ2-4|17|few|TRBV4-1
CASSQESGAGVLGSQYF
TGCGCCAGCAGCCAAGAAAGCGGAGCGGGGGTGCTCGGCAGTCAGTACTTC
>.|TRBJ1-1|14|few|TRBV6-5
CASSPSKGGTEAFF
TGTGCCAGCAGTCCCTCCAAGGGGGGCACTGAAGCTTTCTTT
>.|TRBJ2-3|14|few|TRBV15
CATSREGGTDTQYF
TGTGCCACCAGCAGAGAGGGCGGCACAGATACGCAGTATTTT
>TRBD1|TRBJ2-2|15|few|TRBV9
CASSVRDSNTGELFF
TGTGCCAGCAGCGTAAGGGACAGCAACACCGGGGAGCTGTTTTTT
>.|TRBJ1-4|15|.|TRBV7-9
CASSRTAATNEKLFF
TGTGCCAGCAGCCGGACAGCTGCAACTAATGAAAAACTGTTTTTT
>TRBD2|TRBJ2-3|16|.|TRBV2
CASNGLAGGYTDTQYF
TGTGCCAGCAATGGACTAGCGGGGGGCTACACAGATACGCAGTATTTT
>.|TRBJ2-7|16|.|TRBV3-1
CASSQDGRGDSYEQYF
TGTGCCAGCAGCCAAGATGGGAGGGGGGACTCCTACGAGCAGTACTTC
>.|TRBJ2-6|16|many|TRBV5-1
CASSPEGSSGANVLTF
TGCGCCAGCAGCCCCGAGGGGAGCTCTGGGGCCAACGTCCTGACTTTC
>.|TRBJ2-3|16|few|TRBV7-2
CASSLAAGIVADTQYF
TGTGCCAGCAGCTTAGCGGCGGGCATTGTGGCAGATACGCAGTATTTT
>TRBD1|TRBJ2-7|15|few|TRBV29-1
CSVLGGQGARYEQYF
TGCAGCGTTTTGGGGGGACAGGGGGCCCGCTACGAGCAGTACTTC
>.|TRBJ2-1|14|many|TRBV7-2
CASIPSGFGNEQFF
TGTGCCAGCATCCCCTCGGGGTTTGGAAATGAGCAGTTCTTC
>.|TRBJ1-2|15|few|TRBV20-1
CSARVRTGYDYGYTF
TGCAGTGCTAGAGTCCGGACGGGGTACGACTATGGCTACACCTTC
>.|TRBJ2-3|15|few|TRBV2
CASSEVQDLSDTQYF
TGTGCCAGCAGTGAAGTACAGGACCTATCAGATACGCAGTATTTT
>TRBD2|TRBJ2-7|14|.|TRBV4-2
CASRTTSGAYEQYF
TGTGCCAGCAGAACCACTAGCGGGGCCTACGAGCAGTACTTC
>TRBD2|TRBJ2-7|16|.|TRBV5-6
CASSQLGTSGTYEQYF
TGTGCCAGCAGCCAATTGGGGACTAGCGGAACCTACGAGCAGTACTTC
>.|TRBJ2-1|16|.|TRBV4-2
CASSQEAGLGLWEQFF
TGTGCCAGCAGCCAAGAGGCGGGACTGGGCCTTTGGGAGCAGTTCTTC
>.|TRBJ1-6|13|few|TRBV6-5
CASKPGTVSPLHF
TGTGCCAGCAAGCCCGGGACGGTCTCACCCCTCCACTTT
>.|TRBJ2-2|15|.|TRBV6-2/TRBV6-3
CASKGWTENTGELFF
TGTGCCAGCAAAGGGTGGACAGAGAACACCGGGGAGCTGTTTTTT
>.|TRBJ2-7|17|.|TRBV6-6
CASSYSEWGQASYEQYF
TGTGCCAGCAGTTACAGTGAATGGGGGCAGGCCTCCTACGAGCAGTACTTC
>TRBD2|TRBJ2-3|15|.|TRBV7-9
CASSSASGGTDTQYF
TGTGCCAGCAGCTCGGCTAGCGGGGGCACAGATACGCAGTATTTT
>.|TRBJ2-3|14|.|TRBV28
CASRWGTRADTQYF
TGTGCCAGCAGGTGGGGAACGCGGGCAGATACGCAGTATTTT
>TRBD2|TRBJ2-1|16|many|TRBV6-2/TRBV6-3
CASSYTGTSAYNEQFF
TGTGCCAGCAGTTACACCGGGACTAGCGCATACAATGAGCAGTTCTTC
>.|TRBJ1-5|10|few|TRBV25-1
CATGDQPQHF
TGTGCCACCGGGGATCAGCCCCAGCATTTT
>.|TRBJ1-1|14|many|TRBV7-9
CASSFKGGSTEAFF
TGTGCCAGCAGCTTTAAAGGGGGTTCCACTGAAGCTTTCTTT
>.|TRBJ2-3|15|.|TRBV7-9
CASSPTVGDTDTQYF
TGTGCCAGCAGCCCTACAGTGGGGGACACAGATACGCAGTATTTT
>.|TRBJ1-1|15|few|TRBV6-2/TRBV6-3
CASRTFGHLNTEAFF
TGTGCCAGCAGAACGTTTGGACACCTAAACACTGAAGCTTTCTTT
>.|TRBJ1-4|13|many|TRBV7-9
CASSQQGREKLFF
TGTGCCAGCAGCCAGCAGGGGCGTGAAAAACTGTTTTTT